This is a list of T cell receptor beta chains from one sample in a study of T cells after yellow fever vaccination. One entry per CDR3 protein results from TCRdb running MiXCR on the 5' RACE reads. Among around 530,000 distinct CDR3 sequences listed, less than 20% were seen once. The source material was PBMCs, sampled 5 to 6 days after the first yellow fever vaccination. Receptor source: a man aged 18-30 years who received the YFV17D yellow fever vaccine. CDR3s include the opening cysteine and the closing phenylalanine or tryptophan. The D gene is left open where the match is weak. Only part of the rows carry a size: once, few, many, or a class if the clone is expanded.

V	size	J	D	CDR3	DNA
TRBV19	once	TRBJ2-7	.	CASKKGQGTTYEQYF	TGTGCCAGTAAGAAGGGGCAGGGCACGACCTACGAGCAGTACTTC
TRBV6-5	many	TRBJ2-3	TRBD2	CASSYSGLAGGDTQYF	TGTGCCAGCAGTTACTCCGGACTAGCGGGGGGAGATACGCAGTATTTT
TRBV7-2	.	TRBJ2-3	.	CASTRGGAQDTQCF	TGTGCCAGCACCCGCGGCGGGGCTCAAGATACGCAGTGTTTT
TRBV10-3	.	TRBJ2-5	TRBD1	CAISAQDRGRETQYF	TGTGCCATCAGTGCCCAAGACAGGGGGCGGGAGACCCAGTACTTC
TRBV23-1	many	TRBJ2-5	TRBD2	CASSSGGAGETQYF	TGCGCCAGCAGTTCCGGGGGGGCCGGGGAGACCCAGTACTTC
TRBV3-1	few	TRBJ2-4	.	CASSHLGNKNIQYF	TGTGCCAGCAGCCACTTAGGGAACAAAAACATTCAGTACTTC
TRBV7-2	few	TRBJ1-1	TRBD1	CASSLTRDRYTEAFF	TGTGCCAGCAGCTTAACCCGGGACAGGTACACTGAAGCTTTCTTT
TRBV4-2	.	TRBJ2-5	TRBD1	CASSQPDREQETQYF	TGTGCCAGCAGCCAACCCGACAGGGAACAAGAGACCCAGTACTTC
TRBV29-1	few	TRBJ2-2	TRBD1	CSVVRQGVTGELFF	TGCAGCGTTGTCCGACAGGGGGTCACCGGGGAGCTGTTTTTT
TRBV5-1	few	TRBJ2-1	.	CASSLAVPPRTEYNEQFF	TGCGCCAGCAGCTTGGCCGTCCCGCCTAGGACGGAGTACAATGAGCAGTTCTTC
TRBV7-3	few	TRBJ2-5	.	CARGDVIQRETQYF	TGTGCCAGGGGGGACGTAATTCAGAGGGAGACCCAGTACTTC
TRBV12-3/TRBV12-4	.	TRBJ1-6	.	CASSFLNRAQLSYNSPLHF	TGTGCCAGCAGTTTTTTGAACAGGGCCCAACTAAGCTATAATTCACCCCTCCACTTT
TRBV5-5	.	TRBJ2-7	.	CASSLEQGISYEQYF	TGTGCCAGCAGCTTGGAACAGGGAATTTCCTACGAGCAGTACTTC